One T cell receptor (beta chain) is described in this entry. Its recognized antigen is unknown. Base qualities are not at hand, and no much larger clone is one base apart. Taken from cysteine to phenylalanine, the CDR3 has 14 residues. Only CDR3 DNA is held: 42 bases, read in frame from base 1. V trim: 5 bases; J trim: 8 bases; unmatched bases: 8. As encoded in the germline V gene, CDR1 is SGHAT while CDR2 is FQNNGV. This sample stems from a study of T cell responses to AZD1222 COVID-19 vaccine (dated by TCRdb to 2020 to 2022). Study-level background: TCR sequencing was performed for 230 to 250 trial participants, of whom about 210 were given two doses of AZD1222 and approximately 25 were given two doses of MenACWY control vaccine. Enrollment into the trials was organized by age into subgroups of 18-55, 56-69 and 70-plus years, and those subgroups contained about 160, 30 and 59 TCR-sequenced participants, respectively.

Summary of the overall study and its limitations: Because no day 14 peak-response samples were available, repertoires were characterized only after the peak T cell response. The vaccine-associated CD4 TCRs covered the entire spike protein, and the dominant responses fell in regions 160-218 and 743-854. In the small 56-69-year group, the increase in depth fell short of significance, most likely because of low power. Most participants were white British and females outnumbered males, and the authors suggested that clonal diversity may have been underestimated. A significant rise in spike-specific TCR breadth and depth was observed after two AZD1222 doses relative to day 0 and relative to MenACWY recipients. Only a handful of AZD1222 recipients were SARS-CoV-2 seropositive at baseline, limiting conclusions about previously exposed vaccinees. Reportedly, almost half of the unique spike-specific TCRs recognized epitopes lying outside the regions that are mutated in the B.1.351 and B.1.1.7 variants.

The sample's time point label is to be understood as: about 28 days (+/-7) after the second vaccine dose. AZD1222 recipients given second doses at about 4 weeks or at about 12 weeks were pooled, since spike-specific TCR depth and breadth were not found to differ between the two schedules. Samples from vaccinated people were obtained from the UK trials COV001 and COV002, which included a single-blind randomized controlled phase 2/3 trial of AZD1222 (ChAdOx1 nCoV-19) in healthy adults. For TCRbeta chain sequencing, PBMC samples were collected from trial participants at day 0 and at day 28 after the second dose. The CDR3 regions of human TCRbeta chains were analyzed by immunosequencing. In the original analysis: Repertoire TCRs were matched against a reference library of SARS-CoV-2-specific TCRs generated with the MIRA antigen-specificity platform. Breadth was defined as the fraction of unique TCRs that were SARS-CoV-2-associated. Depth was defined as the fraction of total T cells that were SARS-CoV-2-associated. Each spike-specific TCR was assigned to its reactive spike region and to a CD4 or CD8 class using the MIRA data. Log10-transformed breadth and depth values were compared by one-way ANOVA with Sidak's multiple comparisons tests. The immuneACCESS repertoire file appears here via TCRdb, limited to in-frame rearrangements. These files lack a portion of the clones; in checked studies, under half of the deficit traces to unresolved V genes, and the cause of the others is not known. V and J calls plus clone size are reproduced from that table; the DNA served to infer D and trimming. Here the sample has roughly 180,000 clones; roughly 94% occur a single time. Of the sample, about 1.5% is held by the ten largest clones.

The sequencing here drew on peripheral blood, taken 28 days after the second AZD1222 dose. The V and J genes are TRBV11-2 and TRBJ1-4; the junction holds 7 bases that match TRBD1. This receptor was obtained from an adult who received the AZD1222 COVID-19 vaccine. The bases are TGTGCCAGCAGCCCTGACAGGGTGTGGGAAAAACTGTTTTTT. This sequence encodes CASSPDRVWEKLFF.